Below, 5 T cell receptor beta chains from the same sample are listed, as sequenced in a study of OX40 agonist ivuxolimab in advanced cancers. The table came from immunoSEQ multiplex PCR; TCRdb's copy has only in-frame clones and leaves some out. This table has under 85,000 clones, roughly nine tenths appearing once. The specimen comprised CD4+ or CD8+ T cells sorted from blood, sampled in a trial of the OX40 agonist ivuxolimab. These TCRs come from an adult with an advanced solid tumor such as melanoma, head and neck, liver or kidney cancer.

The chain uses TRBV6-6 and TRBJ1-1; D gene uncertain. CDR1 and CDR2 from the germline V gene are MNHNY and SVGAGI (reference sequence). With 6 bases removed from V and 1 base from J, the gap between germline ends came to 9 bases. The CDR3 is 13 residues long. CDR3: CASRVRGNTEAFF. DNA for the CDR3: TGTGCCAGCAGGGTCCGGGGGAACACTGAAGCTTTCTTT.

The chain couples TRBV7-9 to TRBJ1-2, with 8 bases fitting TRBD1. This CDR3 spans 14 amino acids. CDR1 SEHNR and CDR2 FQNEAQ come from the germline V gene (reference sequence). Losses at the gene ends were 3 bases for V and 8 bases for J; bases not matched to a gene: 8. CDR3 nucleotide sequence: TGTGCCAGCAGCTTCGGACAGGGCCAAGTGGGCTACACCTTC. Amino acid sequence: CASSFGQGQVGYTF.

The J gene is TRBJ1-1, the V gene TRBV18; D is undetermined. The ends were cut back, 4 bases at V and 1 base at J, with 7 bases in the middle. This CDR3 has 13 amino acids. Per germline, CDR1 KGHSH and CDR2 LQKENI. This chain's CDR3 is CASSRTPNTEAFF. DNA for the CDR3: TGTGCCAGCTCACGGACCCCGAACACTGAAGCTTTCTTT.

This chain connects TRBV7-2 to TRBJ2-5; unclear D gene. Germline V gene lookup returns CDR1 SGHTA and CDR2 FQGNSA. The CDR3 is made up of 15 amino acids. Deletions cut 4 bases from V and 2 bases from J, with 14 bases between. CDR3 region: CASSSLAARQETQYF. CDR3 coding DNA: TGTGCCAGCAGCTCCCTCGCGGCACGACAAGAGACCCAGTACTTC.

The V and J genes are TRBV11-1 and TRBJ2-3, with D possibly matching TRBD2 (5 bases). Germline lookup yields CDR1 SGHAT and CDR2 FQDESV (reference sequence). With 0 bases removed from V and 3 bases from J, the gap between germline ends came to 7 bases. CDR3 length: 14 residues. The CDR3 region is CASSLARETDTQYF. As DNA, the CDR3 is TGTGCCAGCAGCTTAGCTAGGGAGACAGATACGCAGTATTTT.